This record covers a single T cell receptor beta chain. Its antigen is not known. Germline lookup yields CDR1 SGHDT and CDR2 YYEEEE. V lost 3 bases and J lost 0, with 9 bases in between. This CDR3 region has 14 residues. The sample comes from a study of vaccination effects on CD4 cells after COVID-19. Overall study findings and caveats: Among infection- and vaccine-induced clones, marked clonal contraction occurred late after vaccination.

The table came from immunoSEQ multiplex PCR; TCRdb's copy has only in-frame clones and leaves some out. Here the sample spans tens of thousands of clones, roughly 72% being singletons. ViraFEST used viral peptide pools to expand antigen-specific CD4+ T cells before sequencing. Investigators separated out CD4+ T cells once around eleven days of culture had passed. According to the study, vaccine recipients showed no prior SARS-CoV-2 infection and negative nucleocapsid antibodies. The TCR originated in a human donor who received a COVID-19 vaccine. The sequencing here drew on CD4+ T cells from PBMCs cultured with HCoV-229E spike peptides, taken before COVID-19 vaccination. The gene calls are TRBV5-6 and TRBJ1-2; no clear D gene. CDR3 DNA: TGTGCCAGCAGCTGGAGTACAGCTAACTATGGCTACACCTTC. This sequence encodes CASSWSTANYGYTF. The full variable domain, with the rest looked up from reference TRBV5-6 and TRBJ1-2, is DAGVTQSPTHLIKTRGQQVTLRCSPKSGHDTVSWYQQALGQGPQFIFQYYEEEERQRGNFPDRFSGHQFPNYSSELNVNALLLGDSALYLCASSWSTANYGYTFGSGTRLTVV.